Detailed here is one TCR beta chain. This clone's antigen is unknown. No base quality values were provided; no much bigger clone lies one nucleotide off. Genomic DNA was extracted from sorted cells using the Qiagen DNeasy Kit. Deep sequencing of the TCR beta chain was done on the immunoSEQ platform. The study's processing was this. Repertoire data analysis was performed with the immunoSEQ Analyzer software. In TCRdb, the immuneACCESS table is reduced to in-frame sequences with V and J assigned. These tables do not hold every clone; where another copy was compared, an unresolved V gene accounts for under half, and the others remain unexplained. The DNA was the basis for D and trimming; V, J and clone size are from that table. The sample table holds about 23,000 clones, of which about 80% were seen once. The top ten clones comprise approximately 30% of the sample. Per the germline V gene, SQVTM is the CDR1 and ANQGSEA is the CDR2. Spanning cysteine to phenylalanine, the CDR3 consists of 13 amino acids. CDR3 DNA is the only sequence kept; it has 39 bases, read in frame from the first base. V loses 0 bases at its end and J loses 5 bases; junction bases beyond the gene matches: 0.

The entry originates in a study of EBV T-cell therapy then PD-1 blockade in nasopharyngeal carcinoma (dated by TCRdb to about 2021). The meaning of the sample's treatment or condition label: AdE1-LMPpoly-expanded autologous EBV-specific T-cell therapy followed by anti-PD-1 nivolumab. This chain is built from TRBV29-1 and TRBJ2-2; 7 bases in the junction line up with TRBD2. Sample: CD8+ T cells from blood, taken between days 55 and 70 from a patient whose treatment included autologous EBV-specific T cells and nivolumab. The clonotype comes from a man between 40 and 49 years old with nasopharyngeal carcinoma. The CDR3 loop reads CSVEEGGTGELFF. The DNA reads TGCAGCGTTGAAGAGGGGGGGACCGGGGAGCTGTTTTTT.